This T cell receptor beta chain came from a study of T cell changes during pregnancy in multiple sclerosis. The protocol was immunoSEQ multiplex PCR, while the TCRdb copy is restricted to in-frame clones and leaves out a portion. The sample consists of about 120,000 clones, roughly 92% of them appearing once. CDR1 and CDR2 (germline): MNHNS, SASEGT. Trimming at V came to 2 bases and at J to 4 bases, leaving 4 bases not matched to a gene. This CDR3 is built from 14 residues. This receptor was obtained from a female donor with multiple sclerosis, enrolled in a pregnancy study. Sample: peripheral blood, taken before pregnancy. The rearrangement joins TRBV6-1 to TRBJ2-7, with 8 bases identical to TRBD1. The CDR3 DNA is TGTGCCAGCAGTGAATTGGACAGGGTTTACGAGCAGTACTTC. As protein: CASSELDRVYEQYF.